The 9 T cell receptor beta chains in this list originate from one sample, sequenced in a study of OX40 agonist ivuxolimab in advanced cancers. Measured with immunoSEQ multiplex PCR; TCRdb has only the in-frame clones, and not every one. The sample lists around 55,000 clones; 80% to 90% were seen once. Sequencing used CD4+ or CD8+ T cells sorted from blood, obtained in a trial of the OX40 agonist ivuxolimab. Every receptor here comes from an adult with an advanced solid tumor such as melanoma, head and neck, liver or kidney cancer.

V and J are TRBV28 and TRBJ1-5; D may be TRBD1 (6 bases). Germline V gene lookup returns CDR1 MDHEN and CDR2 SYDVKM. V gave up 6 bases and J gave up 2 bases, with 11 bases separating them. The CDR3 consists of 14 residues. The CDR3 region is CASRRTVGNQPQHF. The CDR3 coding sequence is TGTGCCAGCAGACGGACAGTGGGCAATCAGCCCCAGCATTTT.

The V gene is TRBV25-1, the J gene TRBJ2-2; D call uncertain. Trimming stripped 4 bases from V and 7 bases from J, with 7 bases between. Germline loops: CDR1 MGHDK, CDR2 SYGVNS. The CDR3 totals 12 residues. The CDR3 DNA is TGTGCCAGCAGTGTCAAGTACGGGGAGCTGTTTTTT. Protein: CASSVKYGELFF.

CDR3: CASSYRVRDEQYF. In DNA, the CDR3 is TGTGCCAGTAGTTACAGGGTGAGGGACGAGCAGTACTTC. V usage is TRBV19 and J usage is TRBJ2-7; D possibly corresponds to TRBD1 (6 bases). CDR1 is LNHDA and CDR2 is SQIVND in the germline V gene (reference sequence). Trimming removed 5 bases at V and 5 bases at J, with 13 bases between. The length of the CDR3 is 13 residues.

The rearrangement uses TRBV9 and TRBJ1-5; perhaps TRBD1 as D (5 bases). Trimming took 4 bases from V and 7 from J, leaving 15 bases between them. The CDR3 consists of 14 residues. Germline CDR1 is SGDLS and CDR2 is YYNGEE. CDR3 residues: CASSLGGGNQPQHF. CDR3 sequence (DNA): TGTGCCAGCAGCCTTGGGGGGGGGAACCAGCCCCAGCATTTT.

The gene calls are TRBV7-2 and TRBJ2-3, with D unresolved. The CDR3 runs 13 residues. The germline gives CDR1 SGHTA, CDR2 FQGNSA. The germline V and J ends were trimmed by 3 bases and 4 bases, with 8 bases remaining between them. In DNA, the CDR3 is TGTGCCAGCAGCTTCCTCCTGGCAGATACGCAGTATTTT. This gives the protein CASSFLLADTQYF.

This sequence joins TRBV27 and TRBJ2-7; D is perhaps TRBD1 (6 bases). The CDR3 has 14 amino acids. The germline V gene has CDR1 MNHEY and CDR2 SMNVEV (reference sequence). V gave up 5 bases and J gave up 3 bases, with 14 bases separating them. Here the CDR3 DNA reads TGTGCCAGCAGTCCCTGGCCGGGACACTACGAGCAGTACTTC. As protein: CASSPWPGHYEQYF.

The genes are TRBV29-1 and TRBJ1-3; 7 bases align to TRBD1. This CDR3 comprises 14 residues. Germline CDR1 reads SQVTM; CDR2 reads ANQGSEA. V lost 3 bases to trimming and J lost 7 bases; unmatched junction nucleotides: 9. The CDR3 DNA reads TGCAGCGTTGAGGCTTTGGACAGGCGGAACACCATATATTTT. Translated, it gives CSVEALDRRNTIYF.

The genes are TRBV6-5 and TRBJ2-3; D possibly corresponds to TRBD2 (6 bases). CDR1 and CDR2 (germline): MNHEY, SVGAGI. V dropped 4 bases and J dropped 6 bases, with 17 bases sitting between them. The CDR3 sequence is 15 residues long. Here the CDR3 DNA reads TGTGCCAGCAGTTCCGGGACTTCGGGTCGGGATACGCAGTATTTT. It encodes CASSSGTSGRDTQYF.

The J gene is TRBJ2-7, the V gene TRBV11-2; no clear D. This CDR3 spans 13 amino acids. In germline, CDR1 is SGHAT, CDR2 FQNNGV. The V gene lost 5 bases and the J gene lost 6 bases, with 14 bases spanning the gap. CDR3 DNA: TGTGCCAGCAGCGACGGAACCGTCGGCGAGCAGTACGTC. This translates into CASSDGTVGEQYV.